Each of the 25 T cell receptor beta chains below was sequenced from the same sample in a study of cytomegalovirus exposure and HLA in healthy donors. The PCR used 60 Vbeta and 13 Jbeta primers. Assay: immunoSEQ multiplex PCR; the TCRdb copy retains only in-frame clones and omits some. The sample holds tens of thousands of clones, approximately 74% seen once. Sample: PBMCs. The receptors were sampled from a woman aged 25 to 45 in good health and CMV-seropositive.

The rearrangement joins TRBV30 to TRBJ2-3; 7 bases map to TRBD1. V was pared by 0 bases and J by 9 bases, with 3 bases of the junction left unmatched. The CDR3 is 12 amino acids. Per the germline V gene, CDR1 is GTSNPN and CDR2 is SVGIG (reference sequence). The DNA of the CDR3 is TGTGCCTGGAGTGTCCCACAGGGGACGCAGTATTTT. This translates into CAWSVPQGTQYF.

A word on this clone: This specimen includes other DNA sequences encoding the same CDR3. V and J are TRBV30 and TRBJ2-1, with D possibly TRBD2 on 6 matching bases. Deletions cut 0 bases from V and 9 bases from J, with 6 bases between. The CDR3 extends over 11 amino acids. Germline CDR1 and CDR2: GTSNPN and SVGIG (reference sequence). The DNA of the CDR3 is TGTGCCTGGAGTGTGGGAGGTGAGCAGTTCTTC. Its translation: CAWSVGGEQFF. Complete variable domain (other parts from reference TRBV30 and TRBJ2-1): SQTIHQWPATLVQPVGSPLSLECTVEGTSNPNLYWYRQAAGRGLQLLFYSVGIGQISSEVPQNLSASRPQDRQFILSSKKLLLSDSGFYLCAWSVGGEQFFGPGTRLTVL.

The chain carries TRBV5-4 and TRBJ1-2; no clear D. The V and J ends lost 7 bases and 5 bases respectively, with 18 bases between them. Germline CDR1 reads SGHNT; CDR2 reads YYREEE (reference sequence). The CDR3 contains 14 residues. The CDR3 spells CASSSLEGAYGYTF. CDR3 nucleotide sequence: TGTGCCAGCTCCTCCCTTGAGGGCGCATATGGCTACACCTTC.

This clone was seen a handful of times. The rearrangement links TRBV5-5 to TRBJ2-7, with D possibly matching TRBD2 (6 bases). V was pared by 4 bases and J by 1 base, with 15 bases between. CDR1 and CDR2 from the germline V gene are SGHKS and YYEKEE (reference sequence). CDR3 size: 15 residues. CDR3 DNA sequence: TGTGCCAGCAGCCAGCTTATTAGCGGTTCCTACGAGCAGTACTTC. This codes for CASSQLISGSYEQYF. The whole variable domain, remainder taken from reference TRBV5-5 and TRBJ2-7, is DAGVTQSPTHLIKTRGQQVTLRCSPISGHKSVSWYQQVLGQGPQFIFQYYEKEERGRGNFPDRFSARQFPNYSSELNVNALLLGDSALYLCASSQLISGSYEQYFGPGTRLTVT.

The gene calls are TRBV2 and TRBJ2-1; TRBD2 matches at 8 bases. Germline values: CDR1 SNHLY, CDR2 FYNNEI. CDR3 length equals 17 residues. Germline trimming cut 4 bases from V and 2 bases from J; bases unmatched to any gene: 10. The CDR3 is CASSVQPGLVTYNEQFF. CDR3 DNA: TGTGCCAGCAGTGTGCAGCCGGGACTAGTGACCTACAATGAGCAGTTCTTC.

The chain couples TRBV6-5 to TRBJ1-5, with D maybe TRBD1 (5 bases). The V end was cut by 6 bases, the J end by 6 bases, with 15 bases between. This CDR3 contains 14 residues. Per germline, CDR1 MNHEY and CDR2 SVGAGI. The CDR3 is CASSPDPGGQPQHF. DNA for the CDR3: TGTGCCAGCAGCCCCGACCCCGGGGGTCAGCCCCAGCATTTT.

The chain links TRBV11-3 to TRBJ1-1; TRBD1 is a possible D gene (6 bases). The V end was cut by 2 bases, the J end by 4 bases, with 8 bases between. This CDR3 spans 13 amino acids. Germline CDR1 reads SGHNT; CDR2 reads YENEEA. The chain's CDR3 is CASSLRGGTEAFF. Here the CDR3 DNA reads TGTGCCAGCAGCTTAAGGGGGGGCACTGAAGCTTTCTTT.

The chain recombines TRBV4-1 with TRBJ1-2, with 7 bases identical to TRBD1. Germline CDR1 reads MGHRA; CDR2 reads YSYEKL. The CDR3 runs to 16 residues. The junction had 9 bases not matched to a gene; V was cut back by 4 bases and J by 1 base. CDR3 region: CASSRSPGTVNYGYTF. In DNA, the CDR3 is TGCGCCAGCAGCCGAAGTCCCGGGACAGTTAACTATGGCTACACCTTC.

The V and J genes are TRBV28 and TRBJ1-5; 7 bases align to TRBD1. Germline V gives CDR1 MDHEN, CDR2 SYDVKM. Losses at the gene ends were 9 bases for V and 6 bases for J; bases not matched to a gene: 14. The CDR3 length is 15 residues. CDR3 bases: TGTGCCAGTAGCATAGACAGGGAGGACGGTCAGCCCCAGCATTTT. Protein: CASSIDREDGQPQHF.

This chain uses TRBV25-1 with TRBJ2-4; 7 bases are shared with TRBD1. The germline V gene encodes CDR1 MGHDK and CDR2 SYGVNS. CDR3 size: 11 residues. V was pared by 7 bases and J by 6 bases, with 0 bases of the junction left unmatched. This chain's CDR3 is CASTGGNIQYF. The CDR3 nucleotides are TGTGCCAGCACAGGGGGAAACATTCAGTACTTC.

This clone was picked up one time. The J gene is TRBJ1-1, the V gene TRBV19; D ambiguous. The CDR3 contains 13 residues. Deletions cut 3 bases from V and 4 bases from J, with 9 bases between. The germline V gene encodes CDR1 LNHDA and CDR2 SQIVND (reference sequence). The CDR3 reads CASSIEGLTEAFF. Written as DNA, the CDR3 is TGTGCCAGTAGTATTGAGGGTCTCACTGAAGCTTTCTTT.

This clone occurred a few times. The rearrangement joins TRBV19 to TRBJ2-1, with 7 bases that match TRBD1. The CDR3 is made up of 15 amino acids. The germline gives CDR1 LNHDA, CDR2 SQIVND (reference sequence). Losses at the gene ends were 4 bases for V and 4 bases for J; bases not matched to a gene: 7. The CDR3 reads CASSTGTQGYNEQFF. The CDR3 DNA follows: TGTGCCAGTAGTACCGGGACACAGGGGTACAATGAGCAGTTCTTC.

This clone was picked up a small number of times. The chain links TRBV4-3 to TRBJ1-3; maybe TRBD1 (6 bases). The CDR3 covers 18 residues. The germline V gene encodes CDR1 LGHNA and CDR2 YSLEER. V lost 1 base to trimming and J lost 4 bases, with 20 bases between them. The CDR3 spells CASSQVQGWTAGGNTIYF. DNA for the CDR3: TGCGCCAGCAGCCAAGTACAGGGTTGGACTGCTGGGGGAAACACCATATATTTT.

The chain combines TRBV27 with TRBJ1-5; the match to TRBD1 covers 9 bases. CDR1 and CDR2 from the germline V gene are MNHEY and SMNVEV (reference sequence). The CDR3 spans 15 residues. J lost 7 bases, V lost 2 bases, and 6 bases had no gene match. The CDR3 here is CASSLGTGWEQPQHF. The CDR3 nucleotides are TGTGCCAGCAGTTTAGGGACAGGGTGGGAACAGCCCCAGCATTTT.

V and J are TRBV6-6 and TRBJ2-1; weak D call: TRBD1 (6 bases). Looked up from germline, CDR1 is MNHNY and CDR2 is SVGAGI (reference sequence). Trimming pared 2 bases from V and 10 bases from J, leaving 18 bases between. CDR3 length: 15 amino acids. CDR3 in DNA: TGTGCCAGCAGTTACCCCGCGACAGGAAGACCGGAGCAGTTCTTC. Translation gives CASSYPATGRPEQFF.

CDR3 bases: TGCGCCAGCAGCGGTAGCGGAAATGAGCAGTTCTTC. Translated, it gives CASSGSGNEQFF. This chain joins TRBV4-1 and TRBJ2-1, with D perhaps matching TRBD2 (6 bases). V lost 5 bases and J 7 bases, leaving 9 bases between the germline ends. CDR3 length equals 12 residues. Looked up from germline, CDR1 is MGHRA and CDR2 is YSYEKL.

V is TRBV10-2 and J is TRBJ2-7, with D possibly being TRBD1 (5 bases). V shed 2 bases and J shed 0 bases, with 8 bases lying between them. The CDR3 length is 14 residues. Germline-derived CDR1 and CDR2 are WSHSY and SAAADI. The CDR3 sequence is CASSEGASSYEQYF. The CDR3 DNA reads TGCGCCAGCAGTGAGGGGGCCAGCTCCTACGAGCAGTACTTC.

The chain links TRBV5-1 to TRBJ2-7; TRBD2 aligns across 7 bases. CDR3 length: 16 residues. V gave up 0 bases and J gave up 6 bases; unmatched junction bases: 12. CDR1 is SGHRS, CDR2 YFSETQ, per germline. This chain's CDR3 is CASSLGPAGRAPEQYF. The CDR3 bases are TGCGCCAGCAGCTTGGGTCCCGCAGGGAGGGCCCCCGAGCAGTACTTC.

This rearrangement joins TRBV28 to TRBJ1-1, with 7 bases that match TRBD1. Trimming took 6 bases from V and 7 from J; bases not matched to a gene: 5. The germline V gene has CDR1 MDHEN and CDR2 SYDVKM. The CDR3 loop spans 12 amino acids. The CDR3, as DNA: TGTGCCAGCAGCTTCGGGGACAGTGAAGCTTTCTTT. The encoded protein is CASSFGDSEAFF.

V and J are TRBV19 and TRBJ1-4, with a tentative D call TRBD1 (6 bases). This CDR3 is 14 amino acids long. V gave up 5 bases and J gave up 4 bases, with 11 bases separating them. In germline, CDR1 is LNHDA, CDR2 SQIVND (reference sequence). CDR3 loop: CASSPGQSNEKLFF. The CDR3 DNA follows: TGTGCCAGTAGTCCTGGACAGAGTAATGAAAAACTGTTTTTT.

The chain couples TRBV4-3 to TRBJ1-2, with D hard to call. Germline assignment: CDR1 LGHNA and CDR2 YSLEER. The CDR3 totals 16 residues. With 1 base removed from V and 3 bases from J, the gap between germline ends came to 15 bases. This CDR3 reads CASSQVMDKGDYGYTF. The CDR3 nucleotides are TGCGCCAGCAGCCAAGTAATGGATAAGGGAGACTATGGCTACACCTTC.

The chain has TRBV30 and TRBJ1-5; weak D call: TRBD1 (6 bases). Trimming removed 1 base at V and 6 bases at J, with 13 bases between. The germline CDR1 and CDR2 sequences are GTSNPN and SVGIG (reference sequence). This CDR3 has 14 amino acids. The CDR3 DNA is TGTGCCTGGAGTGCTGAACAGGGCCTTCAGCCCCAGCATTTT. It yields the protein CAWSAEQGLQPQHF.

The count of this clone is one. The CDR3 spells CASSLGLLNYGYTF. Written as DNA, the CDR3 is TGTGCCAGCAGTTTGGGGCTATTGAACTATGGCTACACCTTC. The chain links TRBV28 to TRBJ1-2; the D gene is possibly TRBD1 (5 bases). V shed 3 bases and J shed 2 bases, with 10 bases lying between them. CDR1 is MDHEN, CDR2 SYDVKM, per germline. The CDR3 contains 14 residues.

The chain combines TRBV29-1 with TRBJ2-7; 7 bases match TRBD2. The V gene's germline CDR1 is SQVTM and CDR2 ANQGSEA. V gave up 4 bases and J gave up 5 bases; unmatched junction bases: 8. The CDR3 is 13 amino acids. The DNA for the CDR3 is TGCAGCGTTGGCGGGGGAAAGAGGGACGAGCAGTACTTC. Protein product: CSVGGGKRDEQYF.

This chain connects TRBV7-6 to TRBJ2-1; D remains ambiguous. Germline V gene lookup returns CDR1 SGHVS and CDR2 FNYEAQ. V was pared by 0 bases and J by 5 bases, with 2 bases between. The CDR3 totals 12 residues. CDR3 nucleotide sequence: TGTGCCAGCAGCTTAGCCAACAATGAGCAGTTCTTC. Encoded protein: CASSLANNEQFF.